The 18 T cell receptor beta chains presented below share a single source sample, sequenced in a study of blood T cell repertoires in COVID-19. Profiled with immunoSEQ multiplex PCR; TCRdb holds only in-frame clones, not every one. Found here are 200,000 to 250,000 clones, 88% of them singletons; the top ten hold roughly a sixth. Sequencing was performed on peripheral blood. The receptors originated from a man between 45 and 60 years old with COVID-19, enrolled during active disease.

The V gene is TRBV6-5, the J gene TRBJ1-6, with D hard to call. The CDR3 spans 16 residues. CDR1 and CDR2 (germline): MNHEY, SVGAGI. V was clipped by 0 bases and J by 9 bases, with 15 bases between them. The CDR3: CASSYSMGAGISPLHF. In DNA, the CDR3 is TGTGCCAGCAGTTACTCGATGGGTGCGGGGATTTCACCCCTCCACTTT.

The rearrangement links TRBV3-1 (or the pseudogene TRBV3-2) to TRBJ2-1; the match to TRBD1 covers 10 bases. Per the germline V gene, CDR1 is LGHDT and CDR2 is YNNKEL (reference sequence). CDR3 length equals 18 residues. The J segment lost 5 bases and the V segment lost 6 bases, leaving 16 bases of the junction unmatched. CDR3 in amino acids: CASREVERQGAKNNEQFF. CDR3 coding DNA: TGTGCCAGCAGGGAAGTTGAAAGACAGGGGGCGAAGAACAATGAGCAGTTCTTC.

This sequence joins TRBV9 and TRBJ1-1, with D possibly being TRBD1 (6 bases). CDR1 and CDR2 (germline): SGDLS, YYNGEE. The V end was cut by 3 bases, the J end by 5 bases, with 20 bases between. The length of the CDR3 is 16 residues. CDR3 amino acids: CASSAHVNPGETEAFF. The CDR3 region has the DNA TGTGCCAGCAGCGCACACGTAAATCCAGGGGAAACTGAAGCTTTCTTT.

Only one count was recorded for this clone. The rearrangement links TRBV4-3 to TRBJ2-2; tentatively, D is TRBD2 (7 bases). The CDR3 is 16 amino acids. The germline V gene encodes CDR1 LGHNA and CDR2 YSLEER. The V and J ends lost 2 bases and 4 bases respectively, with 14 bases between them. The CDR3 spells CASSQLSGGSTGELFF. CDR3 DNA: TGCGCCAGCAGCCAATTATCGGGGGGCTCCACCGGGGAGCTGTTTTTT.

This sequence joins TRBV3-1 (or the pseudogene TRBV3-2) and TRBJ2-7; no clear D gene. The V end was cut by 2 bases, the J end by 6 bases, with 11 bases between. CDR3 length: 13 residues. CDR1 LGHDT and CDR2 YNNKEL come from the germline V gene (reference sequence). In nucleotides, the CDR3 is TGTGCCAGCAGCCAACATGTAACGAGCGAGCAGTACTTC. Translated, it gives CASSQHVTSEQYF.

The chain is built from TRBV2 and TRBJ2-3; 10 nucleotides line up with TRBD2. Germline V gives CDR1 SNHLY, CDR2 FYNNEI. The ends lost 6 bases at V and 3 bases at J; junction bases unmatched: 6. The CDR3 totals 15 residues. The CDR3 coding sequence is TGTGCCAGCAGGTTTAGCGGGGGGCCTACAGATACGCAGTATTTT. Encoded protein: CASRFSGGPTDTQYF.

The chain is built from TRBV19 and TRBJ2-5; D is unresolved. Germline values: CDR1 LNHDA, CDR2 SQIVND (reference sequence). This CDR3 contains 14 residues. Between the trimmed V and J ends, which lost 1 base and 2 bases, there was a span of 8 bases. Here the CDR3 DNA reads TGTGCCAGTAGTATAGGAGATTATCAAGAGACCCAGTACTTC. It is translated as CASSIGDYQETQYF.

This chain links TRBV2 with TRBJ2-3, with 7 bases fitting TRBD2. The CDR3 is made up of 15 amino acids. In germline, CDR1 is SNHLY, CDR2 FYNNEI. Unmatched junction bases numbered 10, after V lost 4 bases and J lost 6 bases. The CDR3 DNA reads TGTGCCAGCAGTGGCCGGGACTACCCTCGGGATACGCAGTATTTT. Translating it yields CASSGRDYPRDTQYF. Drawing the rest from reference TRBV2 and TRBJ2-3, the complete variable domain is EPEVTQTPSHQVTQMGQEVILRCVPISNHLYFYWYRQILGQKVEFLVSFYNNEISEKSEIFDDQFSVERPDGSNFTLKIRSTKLEDSAMYFCASSGRDYPRDTQYFGPGTRLTVL.

This chain links TRBV18 with TRBJ2-5; D might be TRBD1 (6 bases). V lost 0 bases and J 5 bases, leaving 13 bases between the germline ends. The CDR3 is 15 amino acids. Germline V lookup: CDR1 KGHSH, CDR2 LQKENI. The CDR3 bases are TGTGCCAGCTCACCACCGGGACAAATGGGGGAGACCCAGTACTTC. Translation gives CASSPPGQMGETQYF.

The rearrangement links TRBV19 to TRBJ1-5; 7 nucleotides match TRBD1. Germline V gene lookup returns CDR1 LNHDA and CDR2 SQIVND (reference sequence). The trim removed 6 bases at V and 2 bases at J, leaving 7 bases unmatched. The CDR3 spans 15 residues. The chain's CDR3 is CASRDRKEGNQPQHF. DNA of the CDR3: TGTGCCAGTAGGGACAGGAAGGAAGGCAATCAGCCCCAGCATTTT.

The chain combines TRBV25-1 with TRBJ1-1; perhaps TRBD1 as D (5 bases). CDR1 is MGHDK, CDR2 SYGVNS, per germline. The germline V and J ends were trimmed by 6 bases and 1 base, with 12 bases remaining between them. The CDR3 contains 14 residues. DNA of the CDR3: TGTGCCAGCAGAAAGCAGGGAAGGAACACTGAAGCTTTCTTT. Its translation is CASRKQGRNTEAFF.

The gene calls are TRBV5-1 and TRBJ2-5, with 9 bases matching TRBD2. J was trimmed by 4 bases and V by 0 bases; bases with no gene match: 4. Germline CDR1 reads SGHRS; CDR2 reads YFSETQ. The CDR3 is made up of 15 amino acids. The CDR3 sequence is CASSLVSSGIETQYF. DNA for the CDR3: TGCGCCAGCAGCTTGGTCTCTAGCGGGATAGAGACCCAGTACTTC.

The CDR3 protein is CASSTRTGWTGELFF. In DNA form, the CDR3 reads TGTGCCAGTAGTACCCGGACAGGATGGACCGGGGAGCTGTTTTTT. V is TRBV19 and J is TRBJ2-2; 7 bases are shared with TRBD1. The CDR3 has 15 amino acids. Unmatched junction bases numbered 7, after V lost 4 bases and J lost 5 bases. Germline-derived CDR1 and CDR2 are LNHDA and SQIVND (reference sequence). The whole variable domain, filled in from reference TRBV19 and TRBJ2-2, reads DGGITQSPKYLFRKEGQNVTLSCEQNLNHDAMYWYRQDPGQGLRLIYYSQIVNDFQKGDIAEGYSVSREKKESFPLTVTSAQKNPTAFYLCASSTRTGWTGELFFGEGSRLTVL.

The chain combines TRBV30 with TRBJ2-1, with TRBD2 matching 8 bases. V shed 4 bases and J 9 bases; nucleotides not matched to a gene: 8. Germline CDR1 GTSNPN, CDR2 SVGIG (reference sequence). This CDR3 is 13 amino acids long. CDR3 residues: CAWTAGGLSEQFF. Here the CDR3 DNA reads TGTGCCTGGACCGCGGGAGGACTCTCTGAGCAGTTCTTC.

The chain is built from TRBV10-1 and TRBJ2-7; 7 bases match TRBD1. Germline trimming cut 3 bases from V and 0 bases from J; bases unmatched to any gene: 2. Per germline, CDR1 WNHNN and CDR2 SYGVQD (reference sequence). The CDR3 has 14 residues. CDR3: CASSDRQGSYEQYF. CDR3 sequence (DNA): TGCGCCAGCAGTGATAGACAGGGCTCCTACGAGCAGTACTTC.

The genes are TRBV28 and TRBJ1-4; the match to TRBD1 covers 9 bases. V was pared by 6 bases and J by 5 bases, with 7 bases of the junction left unmatched. The germline gives CDR1 MDHEN, CDR2 SYDVKM. The CDR3 is 15 amino acids. CDR3 nucleotide sequence: TGTGCCAGCAGCACTACAGGGGGCGCGAATGAAAAACTGTTTTTT. This gives the protein CASSTTGGANEKLFF.

This chain connects TRBV28 to TRBJ1-2; 8 positions match TRBD1. In germline, CDR1 is MDHEN, CDR2 SYDVKM. This CDR3 is 14 amino acids long. The V segment lost 10 bases and the J segment 4 bases; nucleotides outside the gene matches: 11. The CDR3 spells CATTPGQETYGYTF. The CDR3 DNA is TGTGCCACTACGCCGGGACAGGAGACCTATGGCTACACCTTC.

The sample holds a few counts of this clone. Given the absence of the conserved phenylalanine or tryptophan at the CDR3 end, a read error is likely. The DNA is left out, because the CDR3 cannot be placed on it with certainty; the CDR3 is given as TCRdb lists it. The chain combines TRBV19 with TRBJ1-1; TRBD1, the table's D call, was not compared with the DNA. Germline V lookup: CDR1 LNHDA, CDR2 SQIVND (reference sequence). The CDR3 length equals 10 residues, ends included. This chain's CDR3 is CASPGQGAPR.